This TCR beta chain was profiled in a study of cytomegalovirus exposure and HLA in healthy donors (dated by TCRdb to about 2017). A note on the overall study: According to an earlier analysis of 587 of the donors, 150 million to 200 million T cells yielded approximately 120 million unique TCR beta sequences and 276 Gb of sequence data. An early release that covered about 600 HLA-typed donors contained about 300 gigabases of sequencing data and tens of millions of unique TCR sequences. Of the approximately 400 genotyped donors, roughly 80% fell in the genetic ancestry cluster associated with self-reported Caucasian donors. The study aimed to test whether signatures of past pathogen exposure could be identified by cataloging public T cell receptors. The study profiled the T cell repertoires of hundreds of subjects by immunosequencing and related them to cytomegalovirus serostatus. Along with the approximately 620-subject first cohort, a separate validation cohort of over 90 different subjects was used. To predict cytomegalovirus infection status, the study combined high-throughput TCR immunosequencing, statistical association of individual TCRs with disease status, and machine learning. A later analysis re-examined previously published TCR beta repertoires from 610 or so donors and added high-resolution HLA genotyping to investigate patterns of TCR occurrence. Rather than using new phenotypic data, the later analysis identified candidate immune exposures from TCR beta sequences and from how often those sequences occurred across donors. An earlier analysis of 587 of the donors applied high-throughput TCR beta sequencing to assess whether each TCR beta V gene segment acted as functional or pseudogenic. Donor age, sex, ethnicity and CMV serostatus were collected together with the repertoire data. A later genetic analysis used genome-wide SNP genotypes for 398 of the 666 donors, treating that subset as a discovery cohort. Every discovery cohort repertoire had been produced on one sequencing platform. Both class I and class II loci were covered by HLA typing, at four-digit resolution. The number of donors typed differed by locus, with about 629-630 for A, B, C, DRB1 and DQB1, around 500 for DQA1, 600 to 610 for DPA1, and around 430 for DPB1. Four to six DR-DQ haplotypes were handled as single units for association and clustering, since linkage in the cohort was strong. Among 300 to 500 genotyped donors of the cohort, an average of approximately 240,000 unique TCR beta nucleotide sequences was sequenced per donor, of which about 18% were non-productive. Overall study results and their limits: Correlated functional status among segregating V segments might reflect linkage disequilibrium, but an unknown experimental factor could not be ruled out. A later genetic analysis reported fewer N-insertions in productive TCRs among donors in an Asian-associated ancestry cluster than the roughly 650-donor mean. In this cohort, only TCR beta chains were sequenced, and detectable features were limited by the absence of alpha or paired-chain data. In both the original and validation cohorts, the classifier was reported to diagnose cytomegalovirus status with high specificity and sensitivity. Some IMGT-functional V segments, including TRBV6-2 and TRBV6-3, could not be told apart with the 87-base-pair reads, so those segments were excluded. HLA typing was unavailable for some donors at each locus, so association tests used only the typed subset. A cluster of highly shared sequence variants was judged likely to be a technical artifact of the sequencing pipeline. In a later genetic analysis, a missense DCLRE1C variant was associated with V-gene and J-gene trimming of TCR beta chains, and the association was replicated in an independent cohort. For the cohort, immune exposure information was limited to CMV serostatus. A later analysis reported that several top co-occurrence clusters appeared linked to parvovirus B19, influenza, CMV and Epstein-Barr virus. According to a later analysis, TCR association rates differed among HLA loci, with DRB1 alleles showing the most associated TCRs and HLA-C alleles showing the fewest. The study listed over 150 TCR beta chains as associated with cytomegalovirus. The authors suggested that the approach could potentially be generalized to other disease states and immunological phenotypes. While some public TCRs were present in many individuals, most TCR sequences turned up only very rarely across donors. Because counts were too low, some 17 rarely observed V segments, including chromosome 9 orphons, were left out of the earlier analysis of some 600 of the donors. The presence/absence analyses assumed that sequencing depth was roughly uniform across donors, and that assumption may not be true. In a later analysis, HLA-associated TCR beta chains showed more clonal expansion and lower generation probabilities than non-associated chains that were equally common. A further reported finding was that TCR beta sequences accurately predicted the HLA-A and HLA-B alleles for most subjects in the first cohort. Specific HLA alleles were associated with some 15,000 TCR beta sequences at a false discovery rate of 0.05 in a later analysis. In an earlier analysis of fewer than 750 of the donors, most TCR beta V segments were observed in productive rearrangements about 90% or about 30% of the time, broadly matching IMGT annotations. A few of the identified cytomegalovirus-associated TCR beta chains were confirmed in vitro to be specific for cytomegalovirus antigens. A later analysis found that most CMV-associated TCR beta chains appeared HLA-restricted, with HLA associations seemingly driven largely by CMV exposure. Strong co-occurrence of HLA alleles, especially DR and DQ, made assigning TCR associations to individual alleles difficult.

The cohort comprised hundreds of healthy bone marrow donors. All cohort members were sampled while nominally healthy, although unrecorded immune exposures were likely present. The donor was CMV seronegative and belonged to the group of 352 seronegative cohort members. A peripheral blood sample was collected from each donor, and TCR beta sequencing was performed on peripheral blood mononuclear cells. The Qiagen DNeasy Blood Extraction Kit was used to extract genomic DNA from the blood cell samples. Libraries were built with the immunoSEQ multiplex PCR assay. For the multiplex PCR, a mixture combining 60 forward primers for TCR Vbeta segments and 13 reverse primers for TCR Jbeta segments was used. Amplification of the CDR3 region of rearranged TCR beta genes was performed with a multiplex PCR assay on genomic DNA. The Illumina HiSeq System was used to sequence the amplified TCR beta libraries as 87-base-pair reads. On the study's bioinformatics: A later analysis tallied 80 million to 95 million unique TCR beta chains across the approximately 670 repertoires, and 10 million to 11 million of those chains were shared by two or more donors. A nearest-neighbor algorithm error-corrected the raw reads and collapsed the reads into unique sequences, merging closely related sequences to remove PCR and sequencing errors. V, D and J gene segments were assigned by aligning CDR3 sequences to IMGT reference sequences. For a sequence to be retained, a match of at least six nucleotides to both a V gene segment and a J gene segment was required. Rearrangements were classified as productive when the CDR3 lacked stop codons and remained in frame with V and J, and all other rearrangements were classified as non-productive. Following IMGT convention, CDR3 was defined as the stretch from the second conserved V-encoded cysteine up to the conserved J-encoded phenylalanine. The earlier analysis of 587 of the donors excluded sequences that lacked an unambiguous match to a single V gene segment. An earlier analysis of 587 of the donors classified V segments as functional when productive rearrangements were above 56.7% and as segregating when the standard deviation between donors was above 5%. A statistical classification framework was developed to diagnose cytomegalovirus status using the catalog of TCR beta chain sequences. In a later analysis, TCR nucleotide sequences were compared against IMGT/GENE-DB human TR gene sequences so that V and J genes could be assigned. In a later analysis, CDR3 sequences and most-parsimonious VDJ recombination scenarios were assigned using the TCRdist pipeline. In a later analysis, every TCR beta chain was defined by the combination of its CDR3 amino acid sequence and its V-gene family, and reads without a unique V-gene family were dropped. To address suspected cross-contamination and a sequencing artifact, a later analysis removed 592 highly shared, low-generation-probability nucleotide sequences. In a later analysis, a clonal expansion index was calculated for each public chain from normalized within-repertoire ranks of inferred template counts. In a later analysis, generation probabilities were computed with a VDJ recombination model fitted to out-of-frame rearrangements, and the resulting probabilities were checked against IGoR. Hypergeometric tests were used in a later analysis to score TCR-TCR, TCR-HLA and TCR-CMV co-occurrence, with a repertoire-size bias correction applied to the TCR pairs. In a later analysis, false discovery rates were estimated by permuting HLA or CMV assignments 20 times. A later analysis grouped co-occurring TCRs with DBSCAN, adding TCRdist sequence similarity when clustering within HLA-allele-positive subsets. Co-occurrence clustering excluded repertoires with fewer than 30,000 or more than 120,000 public chains, plus five with anomalous nucleotide sharing. TCRdb took this table from immuneACCESS and kept in-frame rearrangements with V and J called. Such tables lack part of the clones; where checked against another copy, unresolved V genes explain under half of the gap, and the rest is unexplained. The DNA gave D and trimming, while V, J and clone size come from that table. A total of 120,000 or so clones appear in this sample, around 80% of them only once. The top ten constitute approximately 1.2% of the sample.

With respect to this clone: Its antigen target is currently unknown. No base quality information exists; no much larger clone differs at one position.

CDR1 SGHRS and CDR2 YFSETQ were looked up in the germline V gene. V is trimmed back by 0 bases and J by 10 bases, and the junction contains 6 bases that no gene match accounts for. The CDR3 goes from the cysteine to the phenylalanine over 15 residues. The sequence is cut down to CDR3 DNA, 45 bases in frame from base 1. This clonotype was obtained from a female donor in good health and CMV-seronegative. Specimen: PBMCs. The V gene is TRBV5-1 and the J gene is TRBJ1-6, with 8 bases aligning to TRBD1. The DNA sequence reads TGCGCCAGCAGCTTGGCCGACAGGGGAACCTCACCCCTCCACTTT. Translated, it gives CASSLADRGTSPLHF.